This is a list of T cell receptor beta chains from one sample in a study of blood T cell repertoires in COVID-19. Clones were sequenced by immunoSEQ multiplex PCR, and TCRdb holds only the in-frame ones, with some missing. The table has approximately 100,000 clones, around 92% seen once; the top ten hold about 5.7%. Sequences were obtained from peripheral blood. The receptors were sampled from a man between 50 and 59 years old with active COVID-19. Each CDR3 is given with its conserved first and last residue. The D gene is left open where the match is weak. Some rows have no size entry. The others give once, few or many, or a class for an expanded clone.

v_call,d_call,clone_size,j_call,cdr3_nt,cdr3_aa
TRBV5-6,.,.,TRBJ1-5,TGTGCCAGCAGCTCAGGTGGCGGGGCATCGTCGTCCCAGCATTTT,CASSSGGGASSSQHF
TRBV7-9,.,.,TRBJ2-3,TGTGCCAGCAGCTTAGCGTCAGGTCGCACAGATACGCAGTATTTT,CASSLASGRTDTQYF
TRBV24-1,.,.,TRBJ1-2,TGTGCCACCAGTGATTTGGCGTATGGCTACACCTTC,CATSDLAYGYTF
TRBV3-1/TRBV3-2,.,.,TRBJ1-2,TGTGCCAGCAGCCAAGATGGGGCAGTCTATGGCTACACCTTC,CASSQDGAVYGYTF
TRBV3-1/TRBV3-2,TRBD2,.,TRBJ2-5,TGTGCCAGCAGCCAAGACAGGACTAGCGGGAGTGAGACCCAGTACTTC,CASSQDRTSGSETQYF
TRBV2,TRBD1,.,TRBJ2-1,TGTGCCAGCAAGTTGGGACAGGGGGCTGCCTACAATGAGCAGTTCTTC,CASKLGQGAAYNEQFF
TRBV30,TRBD1,once,TRBJ2-6,TGTGCCTGGAGTGCAGACAGGGGAACTTCTGGGGCCAACGTCCTGACTTTC,CAWSADRGTSGANVLTF
TRBV29-1,TRBD1,.,TRBJ2-3,TGCAGCGTTGGACAGGGCCCTAGCACAGATACGCAGTATTTT,CSVGQGPSTDTQYF
TRBV14,TRBD2,.,TRBJ2-3,TGTGCCAGCAGCCCACCAGCGGGGGGACGCACAGATACGCAGTATTTT,CASSPPAGGRTDTQYF
TRBV19,TRBD1,.,TRBJ2-7,TGTGCCTCAGGACAGGGTGACGAGCAGTACTTC,CASGQGDEQYF
TRBV21-1,.,.,TRBJ1-5,TGTGCCAGCACCCTAATTATCGAGGGTGCCAGGGGAAATCAGCCCCAGCATTTT,CASTLIIEGARGNQPQHF
TRBV6-2/TRBV6-3,TRBD2,.,TRBJ2-7,TGTGCCAGCAGTTACTCAGGCGGGAGAGGGTCCTACGAGCAGTACTTC,CASSYSGGRGSYEQYF
TRBV2,.,.,TRBJ2-7,TGTGCCAGCATTCACGAAGGCGGGGGCACCTTCGGGAAGCAGTACTTC,CASIHEGGGTFGKQYF
TRBV6-5,TRBD2,.,TRBJ2-7,TGTGCCAGCAGGGGGGGGGTAGACTACGAGCAGTACTTC,CASRGGVDYEQYF
TRBV3-1/TRBV3-2,TRBD1,.,TRBJ2-2,TGTGCCAGCAGCCCGATGACAGGGTTGAGTGGCGGGGAGCTGTTTTTT,CASSPMTGLSGGELFF
TRBV28,TRBD1,.,TRBJ1-1,TGTGCCAGCAGTTTAATGTCAGGGGGTGGCACTGAAGCTTTCTTT,CASSLMSGGGTEAFF
TRBV5-8,TRBD1,.,TRBJ1-1,TGTGCCAGCAGCCCCGGGACAGGTGGGGACACTGAAGCTTTCTTT,CASSPGTGGDTEAFF
TRBV5-1,.,.,TRBJ2-5,TGCGCCAGCAGCCTCGGGACACCCCAAGAGACCCAGTACTTC,CASSLGTPQETQYF
TRBV19,TRBD1,.,TRBJ1-1,TGTGCCAGTACCCCGACAGGGGGGAAGACTGAAGCTTTCTTT,CASTPTGGKTEAFF
TRBV11-2,.,.,TRBJ2-7,TGTGCCAGCAGCTTCTCAGGGCGGGATGGTATCGAGCAGTACTTC,CASSFSGRDGIEQYF
TRBV19,TRBD1,.,TRBJ2-7,TGTGCCAGTAGTAACCGGGACAGATCCTACGAGCAGTACTTC,CASSNRDRSYEQYF
TRBV28,.,.,TRBJ2-5,TGTGCCAGCAGTTCCCGGGACATCGCTTGGACGGAAGAGACCCAGTACTTC,CASSSRDIAWTEETQYF
TRBV5-1,TRBD1,.,TRBJ1-4,TGCGCCAGCAGCTTGGCCCCAGGGGGCTCGTCTAATGAAAAACTGTTTTTT,CASSLAPGGSSNEKLFF
TRBV4-1,.,.,TRBJ2-5,TGCGCCAGCAGCCAAGGGGGGCTCAACCAAGAGACCCAGTACTTC,CASSQGGLNQETQYF
TRBV11-2,.,once,TRBJ2-3,TGTGCCAGCAGCTTCGGGGTTTGGCAGGGCACAGATACGCAGTATTTT,CASSFGVWQGTDTQYF
TRBV6-4,.,.,TRBJ2-2,TGTGCCAGCAGAAGGACACCTAACACCGGGGAGCTGTTTTTT,CASRRTPNTGELFF
TRBV27,.,.,TRBJ1-1,TGTGCCAGCAGTCACGGACAGACGGCTGAAGCTTTCTTT,CASSHGQTAEAFF
TRBV28,TRBD1,.,TRBJ2-1,TGTGCCAGCGAAGGGGCCGACAGGGGAAGTTTACATGAGCAGTTCTTC,CASEGADRGSLHEQFF
TRBV2,.,.,TRBJ1-2,TGTGCCAGCAGTAGGACAGCCTCCTATGGCTACACCTTC,CASSRTASYGYTF
TRBV6-1,.,.,TRBJ2-5,TGTGCCAGCAGTGAAGGGCAGGGGAGAGGGGAGACCCAGTACTTC,CASSEGQGRGETQYF
TRBV11-2,.,.,TRBJ2-2,TGTGCCAGCAGCCCCCAACCCGTGCAGGGTGCCGGGGAGCTGTTTTTT,CASSPQPVQGAGELFF
TRBV29-1,.,.,TRBJ1-1,TGCAGCGTTGAAATGGGGAGATACACTGAAGCTTTCTTT,CSVEMGRYTEAFF
TRBV6-5,TRBD1,.,TRBJ2-1,TGTGCCAGCACTAACAGGGGCACCTACAATGAGCAGTTCTTC,CASTNRGTYNEQFF
TRBV24-1,.,once,TRBJ2-1,TGTGCCACAGGGGGTAACAATGAGCAGTTCTTC,CATGGNNEQFF
TRBV30,.,.,TRBJ1-2,TGTGCCTGGAGTAACAGGGCGGGCTATGGCTACACCTTC,CAWSNRAGYGYTF
TRBV9,.,once,TRBJ1-1,TGTGCCAGCAGCGTGGGGGGAACTGAAGCTTTCTTT,CASSVGGTEAFF
TRBV18,.,.,TRBJ2-1,TGTGCCAGCTCACTAGAGTTCCTTGAGCAGTTCTTC,CASSLEFLEQFF
TRBV6-1,.,few,TRBJ2-7,TGTGCCAGCAGTGAAATCTGGGAGTTCTCCTACGAGCAGTACTTC,CASSEIWEFSYEQYF
TRBV10-2,TRBD1,.,TRBJ2-3,TGCGCCAGCAGAGGACAGGGGGCGAGGTCTAGCACAGATACGCAGTATTTT,CASRGQGARSSTDTQYF
TRBV15,.,.,TRBJ1-6,TGTGCCACCGCTAGAGGTGGGACTGGTAATTCACCCCTCCACTTT,CATARGGTGNSPLHF
TRBV9,.,.,TRBJ1-3,TGTGCCAGCAGCGAACAGGCTTCCATTGGAAACACCATATATTTT,CASSEQASIGNTIYF
TRBV27,.,.,TRBJ2-1,TGTGCCAGCAGTCTAACACCCCCGGGAGAGGAGTACAATGAGCAGTTCTTC,CASSLTPPGEEYNEQFF
TRBV19,.,.,TRBJ2-7,TGTGCCAGTAGTAGCCCCAGGGGAAGTTCCTACGAGCAGTACTTC,CASSSPRGSSYEQYF
TRBV7-9,TRBD2,.,TRBJ2-1,TGTGCCAGCAGCTTCGCGGGACTAGCGGGAGGGTCTGAGCAGTTCTTC,CASSFAGLAGGSEQFF
TRBV6-2/TRBV6-3,.,.,TRBJ1-5,TGTGCCAGCAGTTCGGGAGGCGGGGGCAATCAGCCCCAGCATTTT,CASSSGGGGNQPQHF
TRBV11-3,TRBD2,.,TRBJ2-5,TGTGCCAGCAGCCCTCACCGACTAGCAGGTACCCAGTACTTC,CASSPHRLAGTQYF
TRBV7-9,.,.,TRBJ1-4,TGTGCCAGCAGCTTATCTAACAGGGAGAGGAAACTGTTTTTT,CASSLSNRERKLFF
TRBV28,TRBD1,.,TRBJ2-7,TGTGCCACCGTAACAGGGGTGGTGACCTACGAGCAGTACTTC,CATVTGVVTYEQYF
TRBV7-9,TRBD1,.,TRBJ2-4,TGTGCCAGCAGCCCCCTCGACAGGGGCGCCAAAAACATTCAGTACTTC,CASSPLDRGAKNIQYF
TRBV6-5,.,.,TRBJ1-1,TGTGCCAGCAGGCGGGGAGAAGCTTTCTTT,CASRRGEAFF
TRBV28,.,.,TRBJ1-2,TGTGCCAGCAGGCAGGGCTATGGCTACACCTTC,CASRQGYGYTF
TRBV30,.,.,TRBJ1-3,TGTGCCTGGTCGGTGACCACGGGGAACACCATATATTTT,CAWSVTTGNTIYF
TRBV30,TRBD2,.,TRBJ2-3,TGTGCCTGGAGTGTTACTAGCGGGAGCACAGATACGCAGTATTTT,CAWSVTSGSTDTQYF
TRBV27,.,.,TRBJ2-7,TGTGCCAGCAGTTTGCGGGGTCCGACGTACGAGCAGTACTTC,CASSLRGPTYEQYF
TRBV6-6,TRBD1,once,TRBJ1-1,TGTGCCAGCAGTTCAGGACAGGCGCAGTCCAACACTGAAGCTTTCTTT,CASSSGQAQSNTEAFF